This T cell receptor beta chain was found in a study of immune cell composition in non-small cell lung cancer. Study in general: Lung adenocarcinoma or squamous carcinoma made up most tumours.

Assay: immunoSEQ multiplex PCR; the TCRdb copy retains only in-frame clones and omits some. The profile shows over 2,500 clones, nearly 85% of them singletons. Per the germline V gene, CDR1 is GTSNPN and CDR2 is SVGIG (reference sequence). Trimming cost V 1 base and J 9 bases, with 10 bases left between them. The CDR3 totals 13 residues. Concerning this clone: As yet, its antigen is unknown.

Study observations and caveats: Smoking pack-years did not significantly correlate with tumour TCR-beta clonality. Overall clonality, unlike maximal tumour-associated clone frequency, did not predict TIL reactivity. Lung adenocarcinomas had lower top 10 clone scores and clonality than squamous tumours.

The clonotype was recovered from a human donor with non-small cell lung cancer. V is TRBV30 and J is TRBJ1-6; D remains ambiguous. Sequencing was performed on lung tumor tissue. Here the CDR3 reads CAWSEASFSPLHF. The CDR3 DNA reads TGTGCCTGGAGTGAAGCCTCGTTTTCACCCCTCCACTTT.